The clone carrying this TCR beta chain was recorded at least ten times. A sample of blood taken at first hyperthyroidism diagnosis preceded any ophthalmopathy symptoms. Fresh peripheral blood, approximately 9.6 ml, yielded the PBMCs. The CDR3 regions of TCR beta were amplified from RNA transcripts. HTBI primers drove first-round RT-PCR of the TCR CDR3. TCRdb re-called the multiplex PCR reads with MiXCR, one entry per CDR3 protein. The table lists 300,000 to 450,000 distinct CDR3 sequences, around 16% of them singletons. Trimming stripped 3 bases from V and 5 bases from J, with 10 bases between. The CDR3 runs to 14 residues. In germline, CDR1 is MNHEY, CDR2 SMNVEV (reference sequence). The data were taken from a study of T cells in Graves' hyperthyroidism and ophthalmopathy.

V gene TRBV27 combines with J gene TRBJ1-4; D is possibly TRBD1 (5 bases). This receptor was obtained from a woman aged 18-29 years with Graves' hyperthyroidism that later progressed to Graves' ophthalmopathy. What was sequenced was blood. The CDR3 region is CASSFGRGNEKLFF. CDR3 coding DNA: TGTGCCAGCAGTTTCGGACGGGGGAATGAAAAACTGTTTTTT.